Shown below are 31 T cell receptor beta chains from a single sample sequenced in a study of cytomegalovirus exposure and HLA in healthy donors. Primers: 60 Vbeta forward and 13 Jbeta reverse. Profiled with immunoSEQ multiplex PCR; TCRdb holds only in-frame clones, not every one. This table lists around 210,000 clones. Source material: PBMCs. The receptors derive from a girl aged 2 to 9 in good health and CMV-seropositive.

V usage is TRBV4-1 and J usage is TRBJ1-2, with TRBD1 matching over 7 bases. There are 12 residues in the CDR3. Losses at the gene ends were 1 base for V and 7 bases for J; bases not matched to a gene: 0. CDR1 and CDR2 (germline): MGHRA, YSYEKL. The chain's CDR3 is CASSQGQGGYTF. CDR3 coding DNA: TGCGCCAGCAGCCAAGGACAGGGTGGCTACACCTTC.

CDR3 in DNA: TGTGCTAGTGGTTTGGTACGGGGAGGTAGCACAGATACGCAGTATTTT. Translated, it gives CASGLVRGGSTDTQYF. The rearrangement links TRBV12-5 to TRBJ2-3; D may be TRBD2 (6 bases). Germline V gene data show CDR1 as LGHNT and CDR2 as FRNRAP. This CDR3 is built from 16 residues. V lost 0 bases, J lost 0 bases, and 10 bases lay in between.

The chain carries TRBV29-1 and TRBJ2-1; 7 bases map to TRBD2. The CDR3 consists of 14 residues. V trimming: 3 bases; J trimming: 6 bases; junction bases outside the gene matches: 8. Germline V gene lookup returns CDR1 SQVTM and CDR2 ANQGSEA. The CDR3 spells CSVDSAGVFNEQFF. For the CDR3, the DNA is TGCAGCGTTGATTCCGCGGGAGTTTTCAATGAGCAGTTCTTC.

The chain has TRBV28 and TRBJ1-1, with 8 positions matching TRBD1. Per germline, CDR1 MDHEN and CDR2 SYDVKM. The junction had 10 bases not matched to a gene; V was cut back by 6 bases and J by 10 bases. There are 13 residues in the CDR3. The CDR3 region has the DNA TGTGCCAGCAGCCACGACAGGGGATCTCGAGCTTTCTTT. This codes for CASSHDRGSRAFF.

CDR3 bases: TGCGCCAGCAGCAATCCGGGACAGCAAGAGACCCAGTACTTC. This gives the protein CASSNPGQQETQYF. The V and J genes are TRBV5-1 and TRBJ2-5, with 7 bases matching TRBD1. The V gene's germline CDR1 is SGHRS and CDR2 YFSETQ. The CDR3 spans 14 residues. V gave up 4 bases and J gave up 2 bases; unmatched junction bases: 5.

The genes are TRBV28 and TRBJ2-3; D is uncertain. The CDR3 loop spans 12 amino acids. V was clipped by 7 bases and J by 4 bases, with 9 bases between them. The germline gives CDR1 MDHEN, CDR2 SYDVKM. The CDR3 loop is CASTSRPDTQYF. In nucleotides, the CDR3 is TGTGCCAGCACTTCCCGTCCAGATACGCAGTATTTT.

CDR3 in DNA: TGTGCCAGCAGCTTGCTCGGGCGGACTAGCGGGAGCCCCTCCCCAGATACGCAGTATTTT. Translation gives CASSLLGRTSGSPSPDTQYF. V usage is TRBV5-4 and J usage is TRBJ2-3; 13 bases agree with TRBD2. The junction had 15 bases not matched to a gene; V was cut back by 1 base and J by 4 bases. CDR3 size: 20 residues. The germline V gene has CDR1 SGHNT and CDR2 YYREEE (reference sequence).

The J gene is TRBJ2-1, the V gene TRBV6-1; 10 bases line up with TRBD2. V dropped 6 bases and J dropped 10; count of bases not matched to a gene: 9. Per the germline V gene, CDR1 is MNHNS and CDR2 is SASEGT. CDR3 length: 14 amino acids. CDR3 bases: TGTGCCAGCAGGGAGTCTAGCGGGAGAGAAGAGCAGTTCTTC. As protein: CASRESSGREEQFF.

This rearrangement joins TRBV11-2 to TRBJ1-1; D ambiguous. CDR3 length: 12 residues. Germline V gene data show CDR1 as SGHAT and CDR2 as FQNNGV. V lost 1 base to trimming and J lost 8 bases, with 8 bases between them. CDR3 region: CASSLVIREAFF. Here the CDR3 DNA reads TGTGCCAGCAGCTTAGTTATCAGAGAAGCTTTCTTT.

The J gene is TRBJ2-6, the V gene TRBV7-6; 10 bases fit TRBD1. CDR1 SGHVS and CDR2 FNYEAQ come from the germline V gene. Trimming at V came to 5 bases and at J to 1 base, leaving 5 bases not matched to a gene. The CDR3 sequence is 17 residues long. CDR3 nucleotides: TGTGCCAGCAGCAACCGACAGGGGGCGTCTGGGGCCAACGTCCTGACTTTC. Translation gives CASSNRQGASGANVLTF.

The V call is TRBV5-6, the J call TRBJ2-1; the D gene is possibly TRBD2 (5 bases). V lost 1 base and J lost 2, with 7 bases in between. CDR3 length: 14 residues. From germline, CDR1 is SGHDT and CDR2 YYEEEE. The CDR3 nucleotides read TGTGCCAGCAGCTTGCGGGGAACCTACAATGAGCAGTTCTTC. Translating it yields CASSLRGTYNEQFF. The variable domain in full, completed from reference TRBV5-6 and TRBJ2-1, reads DAGVTQSPTHLIKTRGQQVTLRCSPKSGHDTVSWYQQALGQGPQFIFQYYEEEERQRGNFPDRFSGHQFPNYSSELNVNALLLGDSALYLCASSLRGTYNEQFFGPGTRLTVL.

The J gene is TRBJ2-2, the V gene TRBV5-4; TRBD1 aligns across 9 bases. Per germline, CDR1 SGHNT and CDR2 YYREEE (reference sequence). The CDR3 length is 17 residues. After removal of 4 bases from V and 2 bases from J, the junction contained 9 bases not matched to a gene. This CDR3 reads CASSALNRGRNTGELFF. The CDR3 bases are TGTGCCAGCAGCGCTCTCAACAGGGGGCGCAACACCGGGGAGCTGTTTTTT.

The chain joins TRBV4-1 to TRBJ2-7; a weak D match, TRBD2 (5 bases). CDR3 length: 12 amino acids. V was shortened by 3 bases and J by 6 bases, with 9 bases between the two germline ends. From germline, CDR1 is MGHRA and CDR2 YSYEKL. CDR3 nucleotides: TGCGCCAGCAGCCATATTGAGGGCGAGCAGTACTTC. It is translated as CASSHIEGEQYF.

The rearrangement uses TRBV6-1 and TRBJ2-2; 7 bases map to TRBD2. Germline values: CDR1 MNHNS, CDR2 SASEGT. CDR3 length: 14 residues. Trimming took 10 bases from V and 6 from J; bases not matched to a gene: 11. The CDR3: CATWSGMGAGELFF. CDR3 DNA: TGTGCCACCTGGAGCGGGATGGGGGCCGGGGAGCTGTTTTTT.

The chain recombines TRBV5-1 with TRBJ2-1; perhaps TRBD2 as D (5 bases). V was clipped by 4 bases and J by 9 bases, with 17 bases between them. Germline V CDR1 and CDR2: SGHRS, YFSETQ. This CDR3 is 14 amino acids long. The CDR3 loop is CASSKEAGTTEQFF. CDR3 coding DNA: TGCGCCAGCAGCAAGGAGGCTGGTACGACTGAGCAGTTCTTC.

V gene TRBV15 combines with J gene TRBJ2-1; D is possibly TRBD2 (6 bases). Trimming stripped 0 bases from V and 5 bases from J, with 17 bases between. The CDR3 runs to 17 residues. CDR1 is LNHNV, CDR2 YYDKDF, per germline (reference sequence). The CDR3 here is CATSRDIRGTSHNEQFF. Here the CDR3 DNA reads TGTGCCACCAGCAGAGATATTCGGGGGACCAGCCACAATGAGCAGTTCTTC.

The rearrangement joins TRBV6-1 to TRBJ2-7; 10 positions agree with TRBD2. Germline CDR1 reads MNHNS; CDR2 reads SASEGT. The CDR3 is 14 amino acids. With V trimmed by 4 bases and J by 3 bases, 3 bases remained unmatched. CDR3 protein: CASSGSGRLYEQYF. For the CDR3, the DNA is TGTGCCAGCAGTGGTAGCGGGAGGCTCTACGAGCAGTACTTC.

The chain carries TRBV28 and TRBJ2-7, with 7 bases fitting TRBD2. Germline lookup yields CDR1 MDHEN and CDR2 SYDVKM. J lost 7 bases, V lost 10 bases, and 7 bases had no gene match. The CDR3 is 11 residues long. In DNA, the CDR3 is TGTGCCACCCACGCGGGAGAGGAGCAGTACTTC. Residues: CATHAGEEQYF.

V and J are TRBV7-9 and TRBJ2-1; a possible D gene is TRBD2 (7 bases). CDR1 is SEHNR, CDR2 FQNEAQ, per germline (reference sequence). The V end lost 5 bases, the J end lost 9 bases, and 14 bases lay between the germline ends. This CDR3 is built from 13 residues. The CDR3 reads CASSRGGGSEQFF. Here the CDR3 DNA reads TGTGCCAGCAGCAGAGGGGGAGGGTCTGAGCAGTTCTTC.

The chain recombines TRBV6-6 with TRBJ2-5, with D tentatively TRBD2 (5 bases). The J call may be mistaken, given a closer DNA end match to TRBJ2-7. Germline CDR1 MNHNY, CDR2 SVGAGI (reference sequence). This CDR3 region has 12 residues. DNA for the CDR3: TGTGCCAGCAGTTACACTAGCTACGAGCAGTACTTC. Translation: CASSYTSYEQYF.

The chain employs TRBV18 and TRBJ2-1; 8 nucleotides agree with TRBD1. The germline CDR1 and CDR2 sequences are KGHSH and LQKENI. The CDR3 covers 17 residues. Losses at the gene ends were 3 bases for V and 4 bases for J; bases not matched to a gene: 11. The CDR3 bases are TGTGCCAGCTCACCGCGACAGGGGTCTAGTCGGTACAATGAGCAGTTCTTC. Translated: CASSPRQGSSRYNEQFF.

The genes are TRBV28 and TRBJ2-1, with 8 bases identical to TRBD2. CDR1 MDHEN and CDR2 SYDVKM come from the germline V gene. Trimming at V came to 4 bases and at J to 3 bases, leaving 5 bases not matched to a gene. This CDR3 contains 15 residues. CDR3 in DNA: TGTGCCAGCAGTTCAGCGGGAGAGGTCTACAATGAGCAGTTCTTC. This codes for CASSSAGEVYNEQFF.

The CDR3 nucleotides read TGTGCCAGCAGTTCAGGGCCATATGGGGCCAACGTCCTGACTTTC. It encodes CASSSGPYGANVLTF. The chain combines TRBV7-3 with TRBJ2-6, with D possibly matching TRBD1 (5 bases). CDR3 size: 15 residues. With 6 bases removed from V and 3 bases from J, the gap between germline ends came to 12 bases. Germline CDR1 is SGHTA and CDR2 is FQGTGA.

The chain carries TRBV7-9 and TRBJ2-1, with 7 bases identical to TRBD1. Germline assignment: CDR1 SEHNR and CDR2 FQNEAQ (reference sequence). Unmatched junction bases numbered 5, after V lost 4 bases and J lost 8 bases. The CDR3 loop spans 13 amino acids. CDR3: CASSYGQVDEQFF. The CDR3, as DNA: TGTGCCAGCAGCTACGGACAGGTGGATGAGCAGTTCTTC. Complete variable domain (other parts from reference TRBV7-9 and TRBJ2-1): DTGVSQNPRHKITKRGQNVTFRCDPISEHNRLYWYRQTLGQGPEFLTYFQNEAQLEKSRLLSDRFSAERPKGSFSTLEIQRTEQGDSAMYLCASSYGQVDEQFFGPGTRLTVL.

The chain uses TRBV4-1 and TRBJ2-4; TRBD1 is a possible D gene (5 bases). Germline V gene data show CDR1 as MGHRA and CDR2 as YSYEKL. Trimming shortened V by 7 bases and J by 0 bases, and 7 bases separated the two germline ends. The CDR3 has 13 residues. In DNA, the CDR3 is TGCGCCAGCAAGGGGCTAGCCAAAAACATTCAGTACTTC. Translation: CASKGLAKNIQYF.

A note on this clone: This sample includes further DNA sequences coding for the same CDR3. This chain links TRBV10-1 with TRBJ2-3; no firm D call. The CDR3 contains 12 residues. V gave up 5 bases and J gave up 3 bases, with 6 bases separating them. Germline V gene data show CDR1 as WNHNN and CDR2 as SYGVQD (reference sequence). The CDR3 sequence: CASSYSTDTQYF. DNA for the CDR3: TGCGCCAGCAGTTATTCTACAGATACGCAGTATTTT.

This rearrangement joins TRBV2 to TRBJ2-5; TRBD1 agrees at 7 bases. The CDR3 extends over 14 amino acids. Germline CDR1 SNHLY, CDR2 FYNNEI. Losses at the gene ends were 7 bases for V and 5 bases for J; bases not matched to a gene: 10. CDR3 DNA sequence: TGTGCCAGCAATAGGGGCAGGGGGTCGGAGACCCAGTACTTC. It is translated as CASNRGRGSETQYF.

V is TRBV7-9 and J is TRBJ2-1; 12 bases agree with TRBD2. The germline V gene has CDR1 SEHNR and CDR2 FQNEAQ (reference sequence). CDR3 size: 16 residues. V lost 5 bases and J lost 8; bases outside the gene matches: 10. CDR3 DNA sequence: TGTGCCAGCAGCCCCTCGACTAGCGGGAGTCGAGATGAGCAGTTCTTC. It yields the protein CASSPSTSGSRDEQFF.

The rearrangement links TRBV27 to TRBJ2-7; weak D call: TRBD1 (6 bases). Germline V CDR1 and CDR2: MNHEY, SMNVEV (reference sequence). V lost 3 bases and J 4 bases, leaving 22 bases between the germline ends. The CDR3 has 17 residues. The CDR3 sequence is CASSLRDGTPTPYEQYF. The CDR3 nucleotides are TGTGCCAGCAGTTTGCGTGACGGGACACCGACGCCTTACGAGCAGTACTTC.

The chain joins TRBV5-4 to TRBJ2-3; 11 positions match TRBD2. Germline V gene sequence: CDR1 SGHNT, CDR2 YYREEE (reference sequence). CDR3 length: 16 residues. With 3 bases clipped from V and 3 bases from J, the junction kept 6 bases outside the gene matches. CDR3 in amino acids: CASSSRASGRTDTQYF. The CDR3 DNA sequence: TGTGCCAGCAGCTCCCGGGCTAGCGGGAGGACAGATACGCAGTATTTT.

The chain has TRBV5-1 and TRBJ2-3; 7 bases line up with TRBD2. CDR3 size: 16 residues. Per the germline V gene, CDR1 is SGHRS and CDR2 is YFSETQ. V was pared by 2 bases and J by 3 bases, with 9 bases of the junction left unmatched. CDR3 DNA: TGCGCCAGCAGCTTAGGAAGCGGGACGACAACAGATACGCAGTATTTT. Translation gives CASSLGSGTTTDTQYF.